What follows is one T cell receptor beta chain and its context. The CDR3 spans 13 residues. Deletions cut 4 bases from V and 4 bases from J, with 10 bases between. The germline V gene encodes CDR1 SEHNR and CDR2 FQNEAQ (reference sequence). The data stem from a study of cytomegalovirus exposure and HLA in healthy donors. TCRdb keeps only in-frame clones here, not all; method: immunoSEQ multiplex PCR. The table has about 150,000 clones, more than 75% seen once. The chain is built from TRBV7-9 and TRBJ1-2, with D possibly being TRBD1 (5 bases). Sequencing was done on a sample of PBMCs. The receptor was derived from a man in his late teens or twenties in good health and CMV-seronegative. DNA for the CDR3: TGTGCCAGCAGCTACAGGAGCGCCTATGGCTACACCTTC. It yields the protein CASSYRSAYGYTF.